This T cell receptor (beta chain) was profiled in a study of long-term antiretroviral therapy in people with HIV. The authors ran the immunoSEQ assay, v3.0, at survey level. Libraries were prepared by immunoSEQ multiplex PCR; TCRdb keeps only in-frame clonotypes and omits some of them. The data contain 30,000 to 40,000 clones, around 74% of them singletons. General study results and limits: Blood in the study was drawn between the mid-2000s and the late 2010s, possibly under older ART regimens, which may be less effective than current ones.

Trimming pared 7 bases from V and 4 bases from J, leaving 19 bases between. The CDR3 sequence is 16 residues long. Germline-derived CDR1 and CDR2 are SGHVS and FQNEAQ. For this clone: Its antigen is unknown.

Each HIV participant was treated in the United States. Specimens held about 0.85-11 million cryopreserved PBMC prior to DNA extraction. The sequenced sample was unsorted PBMCs, obtained 3 years after starting antiretroviral therapy. This sequence was found in a man aged 50 to 59 with HIV. The chain couples TRBV7-8 to TRBJ1-4, with D tentatively TRBD1 (5 bases). DNA for the CDR3: TGTGCCAGCAAAGCGGGACGGGAAAGATTTAATGAAAAACTGTTTTTT. This sequence encodes CASKAGRERFNEKLFF.